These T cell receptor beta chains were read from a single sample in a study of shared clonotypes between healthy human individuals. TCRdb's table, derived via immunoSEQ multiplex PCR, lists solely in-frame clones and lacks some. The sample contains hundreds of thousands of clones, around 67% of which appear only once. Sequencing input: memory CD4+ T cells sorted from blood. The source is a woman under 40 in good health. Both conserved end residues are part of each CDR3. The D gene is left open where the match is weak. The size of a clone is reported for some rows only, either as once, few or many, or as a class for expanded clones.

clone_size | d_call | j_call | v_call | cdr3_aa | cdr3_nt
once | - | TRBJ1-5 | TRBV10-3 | CAISGETDLGQPQHF | TGTGCCATCAGTGGAGAGACAGATTTGGGCCAGCCCCAGCATTTT
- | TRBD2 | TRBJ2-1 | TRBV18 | CASSPDVTGGEQFF | TGTGCCAGCTCACCGGATGTTACGGGAGGAGAGCAGTTCTTC
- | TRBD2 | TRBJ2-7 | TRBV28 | CALGLAGGLEQYF | TGTGCCCTCGGCCTAGCGGGAGGGCTCGAGCAGTACTTC
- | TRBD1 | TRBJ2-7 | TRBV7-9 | CASSPSGTGNYEQYF | TGTGCCAGCAGCCCTTCCGGGACAGGGAACTACGAGCAGTACTTC
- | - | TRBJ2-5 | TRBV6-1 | CASSLPTGIQETQYF | TGTGCCAGCAGTCTACCGACCGGGATCCAAGAGACCCAGTACTTC
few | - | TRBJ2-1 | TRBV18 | CASSPNPLSYNEQFF | TGTGCCAGCTCACCCAACCCACTCTCCTACAATGAGCAGTTCTTC
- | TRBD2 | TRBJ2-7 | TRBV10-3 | CAISGGLAGVLEQYF | TGTGCCATCAGTGGTGGACTAGCGGGAGTTCTCGAGCAGTACTTC
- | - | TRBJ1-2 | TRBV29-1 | CSVEDGRAQGGYTF | TGCAGCGTTGAAGATGGGAGGGCCCAGGGTGGCTACACCTTC
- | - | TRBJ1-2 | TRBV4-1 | CASSQDRGRIGYTF | TGCGCCAGCAGCCAAGATCGGGGAAGGATTGGCTACACCTTC
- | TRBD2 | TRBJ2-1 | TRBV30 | CAWSLPELAGGYNEQFF | TGTGCCTGGAGTCTCCCGGAATTAGCGGGAGGCTACAATGAGCAGTTCTTC
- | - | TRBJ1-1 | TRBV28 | CASSYGANTEAFF | TGTGCCAGCAGCTACGGGGCAAACACTGAAGCTTTCTTT